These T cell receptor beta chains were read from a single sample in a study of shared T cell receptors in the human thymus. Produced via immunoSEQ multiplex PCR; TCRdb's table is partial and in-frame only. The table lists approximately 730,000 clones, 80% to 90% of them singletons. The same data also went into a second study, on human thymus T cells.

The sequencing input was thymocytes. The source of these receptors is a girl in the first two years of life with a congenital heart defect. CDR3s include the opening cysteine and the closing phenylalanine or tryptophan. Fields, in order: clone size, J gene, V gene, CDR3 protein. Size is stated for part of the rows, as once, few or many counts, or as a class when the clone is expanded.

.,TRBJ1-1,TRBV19,CASTTSGNTEAFF
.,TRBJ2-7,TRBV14,CASSQNRSAVLTGSYEQYF
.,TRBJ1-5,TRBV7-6,CASSPRRGRGNQPQHF
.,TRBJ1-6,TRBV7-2,CASSSLGQGNSPLHF
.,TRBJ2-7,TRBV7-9,CASSLAPIEQGPGDEQYF
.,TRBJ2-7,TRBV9,CASSPRDREEKQYF
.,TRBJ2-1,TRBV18,CASSPGQSMYNEQFF
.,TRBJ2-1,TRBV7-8,CASSIRWTGPNEQFF
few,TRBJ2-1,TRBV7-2,CASSLGGIGDLSYNEQFF
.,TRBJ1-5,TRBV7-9,CASSTEGGNQPQHF
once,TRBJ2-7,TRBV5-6,CASSRTSGGYEQYF
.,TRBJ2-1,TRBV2,CASPPGLAGFNEQFF
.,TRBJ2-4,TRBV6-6,CASSYSNGASKNIQYF
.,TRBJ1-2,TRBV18,CASSPIPPTELASWYGYTF
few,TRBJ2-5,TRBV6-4,CARLTSGGPVLWETQYF
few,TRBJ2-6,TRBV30,CAWSVPGAGANVLTF
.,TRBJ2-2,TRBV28,CASSFSRDTGELFF
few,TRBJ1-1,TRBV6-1,CASSEESWGATEAFF
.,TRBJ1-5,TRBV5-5,CASSCTGQFNQPQHF
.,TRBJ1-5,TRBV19,CASSPSDKGLDQPQHF
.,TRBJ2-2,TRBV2,CASRGLLTGELFF
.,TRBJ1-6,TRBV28,CASLQGETGNSPLHF